This T cell receptor beta chain was observed in a study of shared clonotypes between healthy human individuals. Overall study: Donors had three CD4 naive, three CD4 memory, two CD8 naive and one CD8 memory plate apiece.

In the original analysis: There were no quality scores in the junction-only immunoSEQ sequences, so filtering differed. Repertoires were generated with immunoSEQ multiplex PCR, while TCRdb's copy carries only in-frame clones and drops some. D and trimming were read from the DNA, whereas the V and J calls and clone size are those reported in that table. The sample carries over a million clones, approximately 98.5% recorded once. The V gene lost 4 bases and the J gene lost 7 bases, with 13 bases spanning the gap. The CDR3 extends over 13 amino acids. CDR1 is SGHNT, CDR2 YENEEA, per germline. V and J are TRBV11-3 and TRBJ1-2, with a possible D match to TRBD1 (5 bases). The sequence was obtained from a man aged 25 to 45 in good health. The sequenced material came from naive CD4+ T cells sorted from blood. The subset was: CD45RA+ positively selected. The CDR3 DNA is TGTGCCAGCAGCTCGTCTCAGGGTTCTGGCTACACCTTC. Amino acids: CASSSSQGSGYTF.